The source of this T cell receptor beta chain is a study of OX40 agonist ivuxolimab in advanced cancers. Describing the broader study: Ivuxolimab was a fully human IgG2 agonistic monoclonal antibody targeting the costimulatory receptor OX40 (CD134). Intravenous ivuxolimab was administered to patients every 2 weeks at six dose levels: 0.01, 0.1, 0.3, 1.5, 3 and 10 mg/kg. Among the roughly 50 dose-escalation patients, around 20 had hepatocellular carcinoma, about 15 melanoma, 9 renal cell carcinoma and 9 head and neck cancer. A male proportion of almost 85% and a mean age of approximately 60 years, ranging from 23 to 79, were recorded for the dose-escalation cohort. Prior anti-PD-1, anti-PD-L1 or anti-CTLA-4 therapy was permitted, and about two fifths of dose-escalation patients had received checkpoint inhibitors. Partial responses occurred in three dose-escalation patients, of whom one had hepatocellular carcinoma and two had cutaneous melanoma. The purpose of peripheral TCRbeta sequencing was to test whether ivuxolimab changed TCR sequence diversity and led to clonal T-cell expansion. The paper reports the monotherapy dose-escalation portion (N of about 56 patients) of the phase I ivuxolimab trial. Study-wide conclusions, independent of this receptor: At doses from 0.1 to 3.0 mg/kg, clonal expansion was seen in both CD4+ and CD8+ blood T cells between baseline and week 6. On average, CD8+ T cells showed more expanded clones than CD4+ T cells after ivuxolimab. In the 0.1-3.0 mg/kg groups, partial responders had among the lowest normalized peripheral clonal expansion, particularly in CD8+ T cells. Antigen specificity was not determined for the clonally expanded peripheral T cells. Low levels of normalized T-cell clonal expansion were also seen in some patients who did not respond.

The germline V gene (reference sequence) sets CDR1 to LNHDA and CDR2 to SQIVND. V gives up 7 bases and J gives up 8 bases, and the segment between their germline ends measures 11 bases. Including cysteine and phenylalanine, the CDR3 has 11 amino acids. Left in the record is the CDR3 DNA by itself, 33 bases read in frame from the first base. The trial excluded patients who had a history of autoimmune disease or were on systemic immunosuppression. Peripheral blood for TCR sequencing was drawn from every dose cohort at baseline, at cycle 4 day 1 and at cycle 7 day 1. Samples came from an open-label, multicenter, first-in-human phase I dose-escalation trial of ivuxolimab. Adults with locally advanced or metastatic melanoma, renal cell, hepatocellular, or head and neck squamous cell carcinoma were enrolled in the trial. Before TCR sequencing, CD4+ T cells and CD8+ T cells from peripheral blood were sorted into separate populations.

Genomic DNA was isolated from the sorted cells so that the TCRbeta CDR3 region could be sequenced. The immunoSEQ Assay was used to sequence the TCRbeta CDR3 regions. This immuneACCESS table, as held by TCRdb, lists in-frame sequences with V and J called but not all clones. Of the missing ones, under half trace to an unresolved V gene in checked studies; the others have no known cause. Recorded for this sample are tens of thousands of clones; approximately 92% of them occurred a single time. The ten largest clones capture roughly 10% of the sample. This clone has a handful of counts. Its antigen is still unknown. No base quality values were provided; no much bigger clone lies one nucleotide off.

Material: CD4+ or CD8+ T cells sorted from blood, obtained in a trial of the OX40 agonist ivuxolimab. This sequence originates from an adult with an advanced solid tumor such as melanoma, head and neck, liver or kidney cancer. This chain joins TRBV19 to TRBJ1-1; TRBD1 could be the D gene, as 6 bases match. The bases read TGTGCCAGTATTGCGGGGACAGAAGCTTTCTTT. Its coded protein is CASIAGTEAFF.